What follows are 19 T cell receptor beta chains derived from one specimen sequenced in a study of blood T cells in healthy people across ages. Alongside a J-beta primer mix, a sample-barcoded 5' primer served in a second PCR lasting roughly 7 to 11 cycles. TCRdb re-derived calls from the 5' RACE reads in MiXCR, one entry per CDR3 protein. The table has about 1 million distinct CDR3 sequences, approximately 25% seen once; the top ten hold 0.75%. The sample was also reused in another study, on T cells of mothers and their children.

Source material: blood. The receptor set was obtained from a girl aged 2 to 10 in good health.

This clonotype was observed a few times. The CDR3 coding sequence is TGCGCCAGCAGCCCAAGACTACCGACAGGGTTCCTCAATCAGCCCCAGCATTTT. Translating it yields CASSPRLPTGFLNQPQHF. The J gene is TRBJ1-5, the V gene TRBV4-1; TRBD1 matches 7 bases. CDR1 and CDR2 from the germline V gene are MGHRA and YSYEKL. The CDR3 contains 18 residues. V shed 4 bases, J shed 3 bases, and the junction held 15 bases outside the gene matches.

This clonotype occurred a few times. The chain carries TRBV29-1 and TRBJ2-3; unclear D gene. The V and J ends lost 2 bases and 2 bases respectively, with 11 bases between them. CDR1 is SQVTM and CDR2 is ANQGSEA in the germline V gene. The CDR3 loop spans 14 amino acids. The CDR3 protein is CSVEMGIDTDTQYF. CDR3 sequence (DNA): TGCAGCGTTGAAATGGGCATAGACACAGATACGCAGTATTTT.

This clonotype was counted many times. The chain couples TRBV7-8 to TRBJ1-4; the D is unclear. CDR3 length equals 13 residues. Germline CDR1 SGHVS, CDR2 FQNEAQ. V was shortened by 1 base and J by 4 bases, with 4 bases between the two germline ends. In DNA form, the CDR3 reads TGTGCCAGCAGCTTAGACAATAATGAAAAACTGTTTTTT. Translating it yields CASSLDNNEKLFF.

As concerns this clonotype: The conserved final phenylalanine or tryptophan is absent from the CDR3, which likely points to a read error. J is TRBJ2-5 and V is TRBV11-2, with a tentative D call TRBD1 (6 bases). CDR1 is SGHAT and CDR2 is FQNNGV in the germline V gene. V was cut by 4 bases and J by 0 bases, with 12 bases left in between. The length of the CDR3 is 15 residues. The CDR3 region is CASSSRQDNQETQYY. Written as DNA, the CDR3 is TGTGCCAGCAGCTCCAGACAGGACAACCAAGAGACCCAGTACTAC.

The sample holds a few counts of this clonotype. The chain combines TRBV10-2 with TRBJ2-3; no definite D call. The CDR3 spans 14 residues. Trimming removed 4 bases at V and 5 bases at J, with 13 bases between. Germline V gene lookup returns CDR1 WSHSY and CDR2 SAAADI. In DNA form, the CDR3 reads TGCGCCAGCAGTGGGCTAGAGGTACGAGATACGCAGTATTTT. It translates to CASSGLEVRDTQYF.

This chain links TRBV28 with TRBJ1-1, with D tentatively TRBD1 (5 bases). Trimming shortened V by 8 bases and J by 0 bases, and 13 bases separated the two germline ends. Germline CDR1 MDHEN, CDR2 SYDVKM. There are 14 residues in the CDR3. CDR3 DNA sequence: TGTGCCAGCGCGGTTATGGGGGTGAACACTGAAGCTTTCTTT. This gives the protein CASAVMGVNTEAFF.

This clonotype showed up just once. The chain carries TRBV7-9 and TRBJ2-5; D is unclear. The assigned J gene may be wrong: the sequence end matches TRBJ2-7 better. Germline CDR1 SEHNR, CDR2 FQNEAQ (reference sequence). The CDR3 length is 14 residues. In DNA form, the CDR3 reads TGTGCCAGCAGCTTAGCTTTAGCTTCCTACGAGCAGTACTTC. This translates into CASSLALASYEQYF.

The gene calls are TRBV5-4 and TRBJ2-5, with a possible D match to TRBD2 (6 bases). Germline V gene data show CDR1 as SGHNT and CDR2 as YYREEE (reference sequence). Between the trimmed V and J ends, which lost 3 bases and 7 bases, there was a span of 13 bases. The CDR3 is 13 amino acids. The CDR3 DNA reads TGTGCCAGCAGCTCGGCGGGGTCCGGGACCCAGTACTTC. It specifies CASSSAGSGTQYF.

J is TRBJ1-1 and V is TRBV20-1; 7 nucleotides match TRBD1. Germline V gene data show CDR1 as DFQATT and CDR2 as SNEGSKA (reference sequence). The CDR3 has 12 residues. V lost 5 bases to trimming and J lost 0 bases; unmatched junction nucleotides: 0. The CDR3 nucleotides read TGCAGTGCTCAGGGGGTGAACACTGAAGCTTTCTTT. Translation gives CSAQGVNTEAFF.

This clonotype was counted between two and nine times. V and J are TRBV29-1 and TRBJ1-2; D possibly corresponds to TRBD1 (5 bases). CDR1 is SQVTM and CDR2 is ANQGSEA in the germline V gene. The length of the CDR3 is 12 residues. Trimming removed 4 bases from V and 5 bases from J, with 11 bases in between. Written as DNA, the CDR3 is TGCAGCGTTGCGAGGGGCGGGTATGGCTACACCTTC. This codes for CSVARGGYGYTF.

The chain uses TRBV2 and TRBJ1-1; 9 bases are a match to TRBD1. The length of the CDR3 is 17 residues. Germline V gene data show CDR1 as SNHLY and CDR2 as FYNNEI. The V segment lost 6 bases and the J segment 4 bases; nucleotides outside the gene matches: 15. The CDR3 here is CASSLDPLGQGTTEAFF. DNA for the CDR3: TGTGCCAGCAGCCTAGATCCACTGGGACAGGGAACCACTGAAGCTTTCTTT.

This clonotype occurred many times. The gene calls are TRBV4-2 and TRBJ2-7; TRBD2 agrees at 7 bases. The CDR3 sequence is 15 residues long. The J segment lost 5 bases and the V segment lost 4 bases, leaving 11 bases of the junction unmatched. Germline V CDR1 and CDR2: LGHNA, YNFKEQ. The CDR3 DNA reads as TGTGCCAGCAGCCGACAAGGCGGGAGCATGGACGAGCAGTACTTC. This gives the protein CASSRQGGSMDEQYF.

This clonotype was counted a few times. The genes are TRBV20-1 and TRBJ2-1, with a tentative D call TRBD1 (6 bases). Per the germline V gene, CDR1 is DFQATT and CDR2 is SNEGSKA (reference sequence). The germline V and J ends were trimmed by 5 bases and 5 bases, with 13 bases remaining between them. The CDR3 runs to 13 residues. DNA of the CDR3: TGCAGTGCTCTCCAGGGGATTAACAATGAGCAGTTCTTC. This encodes CSALQGINNEQFF.

The chain couples TRBV6-2 or TRBV6-3 to TRBJ1-1; D unresolved. V dropped 1 base and J dropped 5 bases, with 8 bases sitting between them. The CDR3 runs to 13 residues. From germline, CDR1 is MNHEY and CDR2 SVGEGT. DNA for the CDR3: TGTGCCAGCAGTTACTTCGAAGGGACTGAAGCTTTCTTT. Translation gives CASSYFEGTEAFF.

The chain has TRBV5-4 and TRBJ2-7; D unclear. The germline V gene has CDR1 SGHNT and CDR2 YYREEE (reference sequence). The CDR3 runs to 13 residues. The V end was cut by 4 bases, the J end by 1 base, with 9 bases between. CDR3 in amino acids: CASSGKESYEQYF. The CDR3 DNA is TGTGCCAGCAGCGGAAAGGAGTCCTACGAGCAGTACTTC.

The chain recombines TRBV9 with TRBJ2-5; D not certain. This CDR3 is built from 14 residues. CDR1 and CDR2 from the germline V gene are SGDLS and YYNGEE. Trimming pared 6 bases from V and 9 bases from J, leaving 21 bases between. This CDR3 reads CASTNSSLPEAQYF. The CDR3 DNA sequence: TGTGCCAGCACCAACAGCAGCCTTCCTGAGGCCCAGTACTTC.

The genes are TRBV4-2 and TRBJ1-2; D gene unclear. Germline V lookup: CDR1 LGHNA, CDR2 YNFKEQ. V was pared by 0 bases and J by 3 bases, with 8 bases between. This CDR3 spans 14 amino acids. DNA for the CDR3: TGTGCCAGCAGCCAAGATCTTCAGGACTATGGCTACACCTTC. Translating gives CASSQDLQDYGYTF.

V is TRBV27 and J is TRBJ2-3, with D tentatively TRBD2 (6 bases). Germline CDR1 is MNHEY and CDR2 is SMNVEV (reference sequence). V was trimmed by 1 base and J by 2 bases, leaving 10 bases between them. The CDR3 contains 15 residues. CDR3 in amino acids: CASSLWEVSTDTQYF. CDR3 bases: TGTGCCAGCAGTTTATGGGAGGTCTCCACAGATACGCAGTATTTT.

This clonotype was seen just once. This rearrangement joins TRBV29-1 to TRBJ2-7, with TRBD2 matching over 8 bases. Germline CDR1 and CDR2: SQVTM and ANQGSEA. CDR3 size: 14 residues. With 0 bases clipped from V and 2 bases from J, the junction kept 3 bases outside the gene matches. CDR3 nucleotides: TGCAGCGTTGAAGACCCGGGGGGGCCCTACGAGCAGTACTTC. Its translation: CSVEDPGGPYEQYF.